This T cell receptor beta chain is from a study of blood T cells in healthy people across ages. Broader study findings: Researchers deemed the diversity estimates from one million T cells underestimates. Both higher diversity and more naive CD4+ cells marked long-lived donors when set against aged donors. Age advanced and TCR beta diversity per million T cells fell, roughly linearly.

CDR3 length: 14 residues. Germline CDR1 is SNHLY and CDR2 is FYNNEI. The J segment lost 4 bases and the V segment lost 2 bases, leaving 3 bases of the junction unmatched. Concerning this clonotype itself: Antigen: not known.

Combining a sample-barcoded 5' primer with a J-beta primer mix, a second PCR ran for roughly 6 to 12 cycles. MiXCR, applied by TCRdb to the 5' RACE reads, yields one record per CDR3 protein. The sample has hundreds of thousands of distinct CDR3 sequences; 56% are singletons. The TCR originated in a man aged 35 to 55 in good health. The genes are TRBV2 and TRBJ1-2; 8 nucleotides agree with TRBD1. The specimen was blood. The CDR3 bases are TGTGCCAGCAGTGAATTAGACAGGGGCTATGGCTACACCTTC. It encodes CASSELDRGYGYTF.